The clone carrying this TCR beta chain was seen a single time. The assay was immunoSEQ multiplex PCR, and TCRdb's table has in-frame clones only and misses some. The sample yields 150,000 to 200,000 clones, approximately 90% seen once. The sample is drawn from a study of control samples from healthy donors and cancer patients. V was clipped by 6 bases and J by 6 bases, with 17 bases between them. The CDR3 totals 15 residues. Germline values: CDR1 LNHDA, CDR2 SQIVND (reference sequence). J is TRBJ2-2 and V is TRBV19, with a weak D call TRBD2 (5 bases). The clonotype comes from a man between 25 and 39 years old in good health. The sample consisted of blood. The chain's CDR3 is CASRVTGYGSGELFF. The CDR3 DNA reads TGTGCCAGTAGGGTCACGGGATATGGTTCCGGGGAGCTGTTTTTT.